The 24 T cell receptor beta chains in this list originate from one sample, sequenced in a study of cytomegalovirus exposure and HLA in healthy donors. PCR was performed using 60 Vbeta and 13 Jbeta primers. Assay: immunoSEQ multiplex PCR; the TCRdb copy retains only in-frame clones and omits some. The sample carries more than 95,000 clones, roughly three quarters recorded once. The sequenced sample was PBMCs. Receptor source: a young man in good health and CMV-seronegative.

The rearrangement links TRBV28 to TRBJ1-5; no firm D call. The V gene's germline CDR1 is MDHEN and CDR2 SYDVKM. Trimming stripped 3 bases from V and 3 bases from J, with 9 bases between. There are 14 residues in the CDR3. This chain's CDR3 is CASSLLVANQPQHF. The CDR3 DNA reads TGTGCCAGCAGTTTGTTGGTAGCCAATCAGCCCCAGCATTTT.

V gene TRBV7-3 combines with J gene TRBJ2-5, with 10 bases that match TRBD1. CDR3 length equals 16 residues. Germline CDR1 reads SGHTA; CDR2 reads FQGTGA. V was clipped by 3 bases and J by 4 bases; unmatched bases: 8. The CDR3 protein is CASSLSGQGLVETQYF. In nucleotides, the CDR3 is TGTGCCAGCAGCTTGTCGGGACAGGGGTTGGTAGAGACCCAGTACTTC.

The chain has TRBV7-8 and TRBJ1-2; possible D gene TRBD1, 6 bases. Trimming removed 6 bases at V and 6 bases at J, with 14 bases between. Looked up from germline, CDR1 is SGHVS and CDR2 is FQNEAQ. CDR3 length: 13 residues. Written as DNA, the CDR3 is TGTGCCAGCAGGTTAATGGGGGCGGATGGCTACACCTTC. Protein product: CASRLMGADGYTF.

The J gene is TRBJ1-4, the V gene TRBV4-3; D not certain. The V gene's germline CDR1 is LGHNA and CDR2 YSLEER. V dropped 0 bases and J dropped 4 bases, with 15 bases sitting between them. The CDR3 contains 17 residues. CDR3 amino acids: CASSQDPARGINEKLFF. In DNA, the CDR3 is TGCGCCAGCAGCCAAGACCCAGCACGAGGGATTAATGAAAAACTGTTTTTT.

The chain has TRBV5-6 and TRBJ2-1; 7 bases are shared with TRBD2. Looked up from germline, CDR1 is SGHDT and CDR2 is YYEEEE. The V segment lost 4 bases and the J segment 0 bases; nucleotides outside the gene matches: 10. The CDR3 runs 17 residues. The CDR3 DNA sequence: TGTGCCAGCAGCAGTATTAGCGGGTTCGGCTCCTACAATGAGCAGTTCTTC. Its translation is CASSSISGFGSYNEQFF.

The rearrangement links TRBV5-1 to TRBJ2-5; 7 bases align to TRBD2. Losses at the gene ends were 2 bases for V and 3 bases for J; bases not matched to a gene: 4. Per germline, CDR1 SGHRS and CDR2 YFSETQ. This CDR3 contains 14 residues. The CDR3 DNA reads as TGCGCCAGCAGCTTTTCTAGCGGTGAAGAGACCCAGTACTTC. Translating gives CASSFSSGEETQYF.

This rearrangement joins TRBV28 to TRBJ1-1; 11 nucleotides agree with TRBD1. From germline, CDR1 is MDHEN and CDR2 SYDVKM. The ends lost 2 bases at V and 5 bases at J; junction bases unmatched: 10. The CDR3 is 17 amino acids. The CDR3 loop is CASSLMGQGGWGTEAFF. Written as DNA, the CDR3 is TGTGCCAGCAGTTTAATGGGACAGGGGGGCTGGGGAACTGAAGCTTTCTTT.

This chain connects TRBV7-9 to TRBJ2-1; 7 bases align to TRBD2. The V segment lost 2 bases and the J segment 5 bases; nucleotides outside the gene matches: 15. This CDR3 comprises 18 residues. The germline CDR1 and CDR2 sequences are SEHNR and FQNEAQ (reference sequence). The CDR3 region is CASSLWVGGEGRNNEQFF. The DNA of the CDR3 is TGTGCCAGCAGCTTATGGGTGGGGGGGGAGGGCCGAAACAATGAGCAGTTCTTC. The variable domain in full, completed from reference TRBV7-9 and TRBJ2-1, reads DTGVSQNPRHKITKRGQNVTFRCDPISEHNRLYWYRQTLGQGPEFLTYFQNEAQLEKSRLLSDRFSAERPKGSFSTLEIQRTEQGDSAMYLCASSLWVGGEGRNNEQFFGPGTRLTVL.

This chain links TRBV7-2 with TRBJ2-7; 8 bases are shared with TRBD1. The CDR3 covers 15 residues. Losses at the gene ends were 8 bases for V and 0 bases for J; bases not matched to a gene: 9. Germline values: CDR1 SGHTA, CDR2 FQGNSA. The CDR3 nucleotides are TGTGCCAGCGTCCCCGGGACAGGTGTCTCCTACGAGCAGTACTTC. Its translation: CASVPGTGVSYEQYF.

The V gene is TRBV27, the J gene TRBJ2-4, with 7 positions matching TRBD2. The V gene end was trimmed by 5 bases and the J gene end by 0 bases; junction bases not matched to a gene: 4. This CDR3 region has 15 residues. In germline, CDR1 is MNHEY, CDR2 SMNVEV (reference sequence). The CDR3 sequence: CASSREGLAKNIQYF. CDR3 DNA: TGTGCCAGCAGTAGGGAGGGACTAGCCAAAAACATTCAGTACTTC.

The V gene is TRBV4-2, the J gene TRBJ2-2; 8 bases match TRBD1. The germline V gene encodes CDR1 LGHNA and CDR2 YNFKEQ. The junction had 4 bases not matched to a gene; V was cut back by 1 base and J by 3 bases. This CDR3 is 16 amino acids long. The CDR3 DNA follows: TGTGCCAGCAGCCAAGGCAGGGGGCGGGACACCGGGGAGCTGTTTTTT. It specifies CASSQGRGRDTGELFF.

This clone occurred once. This chain connects TRBV5-1 to TRBJ2-1; 14 positions match TRBD2. This CDR3 comprises 16 residues. V was pared by 0 bases and J by 8 bases, with 4 bases of the junction left unmatched. Germline CDR1 reads SGHRS; CDR2 reads YFSETQ. Here the CDR3 reads CASSLGTSGRIDEQFF. CDR3 in DNA: TGCGCCAGCAGCTTGGGGACTAGCGGGAGGATTGATGAGCAGTTCTTC.

In this sample, this clone turned up a few times. The chain combines TRBV6-5 with TRBJ2-2; weak D call: TRBD1 (6 bases). This CDR3 comprises 14 residues. The germline CDR1 and CDR2 sequences are MNHEY and SVGAGI. The V end lost 4 bases, the J end lost 1 base, and 7 bases lay between the germline ends. CDR3 residues: CASSSQGNTGELFF. Written as DNA, the CDR3 is TGTGCCAGCAGTTCACAGGGGAACACCGGGGAGCTGTTTTTT.

The CDR3 nucleotides are TGCGCCAGCAGCATACAGGGCCCCCTCTACGAGCAGTACTTC. It encodes CASSIQGPLYEQYF. This chain links TRBV5-1 with TRBJ2-7; D is possibly TRBD1 (6 bases). Germline-derived CDR1 and CDR2 are SGHRS and YFSETQ. CDR3 size: 14 residues. The V end was cut by 4 bases, the J end by 3 bases, with 14 bases between.

This rearrangement joins TRBV7-2 to TRBJ1-1; tentative D call: TRBD1 (5 bases). V lost 2 bases and J 4 bases, leaving 11 bases between the germline ends. Germline values: CDR1 SGHTA, CDR2 FQGNSA. The CDR3 contains 14 residues. The CDR3 DNA reads TGTGCCAGCAGCTTACAGGGAGGAGGCACTGAAGCTTTCTTT. Translation gives CASSLQGGGTEAFF.

This chain joins TRBV19 and TRBJ2-3; 8 bases are shared with TRBD2. The V gene's germline CDR1 is LNHDA and CDR2 SQIVND (reference sequence). Trimming at V came to 5 bases and at J to 2 bases, leaving 18 bases not matched to a gene. CDR3 size: 19 residues. This chain's CDR3 is CASSALLAAPLEVTDTQYF. The CDR3 region has the DNA TGTGCCAGTAGTGCTCTACTAGCGGCCCCTCTCGAGGTCACAGATACGCAGTATTTT.

J is TRBJ2-1 and V is TRBV12-5, with TRBD1 matching over 11 bases. The V gene's germline CDR1 is LGHNT and CDR2 FRNRAP. After removal of 3 bases from V and 7 bases from J, the junction contained 11 bases not matched to a gene. This CDR3 contains 17 residues. Written as DNA, the CDR3 is TGTGCTAGTGGTTTCTTCCCGGGACAGGGGGTAGGGAATGAGCAGTTCTTC. Translating gives CASGFFPGQGVGNEQFF.

The chain links TRBV5-1 to TRBJ2-5; D remains ambiguous. Trimming removed 4 bases from V and 2 bases from J, with 12 bases in between. CDR3 length equals 14 residues. Germline loops: CDR1 SGHRS, CDR2 YFSETQ. CDR3 bases: TGCGCCAGCAGCGCTGGGCCCAGTCAAGAGACCCAGTACTTC. Protein: CASSAGPSQETQYF.

This clone occurred a few times. The chain combines TRBV19 with TRBJ2-3; 8 bases match TRBD2. Trimming cost V 3 bases and J 5 bases; bases outside gene matches: 7. The CDR3 consists of 15 residues. Germline-derived CDR1 and CDR2 are LNHDA and SQIVND (reference sequence). CDR3 amino acids: CASSMGSGSRDTQYF. CDR3 coding DNA: TGTGCCAGTAGTATGGGAAGCGGGAGTAGAGATACGCAGTATTTT.

This chain uses TRBV28 with TRBJ2-5, with D unclear. CDR1 MDHEN and CDR2 SYDVKM come from the germline V gene. V was cut by 5 bases and J by 2 bases, with 18 bases left in between. This CDR3 is built from 16 residues. CDR3: CASSPPRGAVQETQYF. The DNA for the CDR3 is TGTGCCAGCAGTCCCCCTCGAGGAGCAGTTCAAGAGACCCAGTACTTC.

This chain links TRBV15 with TRBJ2-1; 8 bases line up with TRBD1. This CDR3 spans 15 amino acids. CDR1 and CDR2 (germline): LNHNV, YYDKDF (reference sequence). The trim removed 5 bases at V and 1 base at J, leaving 4 bases unmatched. The CDR3 DNA sequence: TGTGCCACCAGCTTAAGACAGGGGTCCTACAATGAGCAGTTCTTC. Protein: CATSLRQGSYNEQFF.

This clone was seen once. The chain is built from TRBV6-5 and TRBJ1-6; D is uncertain. The CDR3 is 14 amino acids. The germline V and J ends were trimmed by 8 bases and 7 bases, with 15 bases remaining between them. Germline V gives CDR1 MNHEY, CDR2 SVGAGI. The CDR3 spells CASQPPGENSPLHF. CDR3 sequence (DNA): TGTGCCAGCCAACCGCCGGGTGAAAATTCACCCCTCCACTTT.

The chain combines TRBV28 with TRBJ2-1; 12 bases match TRBD2. CDR3 length: 16 residues. J lost 7 bases, V lost 7 bases, and 11 bases had no gene match. Germline V gene lookup returns CDR1 MDHEN and CDR2 SYDVKM. Here the CDR3 DNA reads TGTGCCAGCACCCTGCCGACCGGGACTAGCGGGAATGAGCAGTTCTTC. Residues: CASTLPTGTSGNEQFF.

This chain connects TRBV7-9 to TRBJ1-5; D is unresolved. The CDR3 is made up of 14 amino acids. Germline V gene lookup returns CDR1 SEHNR and CDR2 FQNEAQ (reference sequence). V was trimmed by 5 bases and J by 6 bases, leaving 14 bases between them. The CDR3 loop reads CASSQRGEAQPQHF. The CDR3 nucleotides read TGTGCCAGCAGCCAACGCGGGGAAGCTCAGCCCCAGCATTTT.